Listed below are T cell receptor beta chains from one sample, sequenced in a study of blood T cells in healthy people across ages. Using its own MiXCR run on the 5' RACE reads, TCRdb lists one record per CDR3 protein. Here the sample spans 1.5 million to 2 million distinct CDR3 sequences, 28% being singletons. The source material was blood. These receptors all stem from a woman between 25 and 40 years old in good health. CDR3s include the opening cysteine and the closing phenylalanine or tryptophan. The D gene is left open where the match is weak. Clone size is shown for a subset of rows, as once, few, many or a class of expanded clone.

CTSGKGQGSSYNEQFF	TGTACCAGCGGGAAAGGACAGGGAAGCTCCTACAATGAGCAGTTCTTC	once	TRBJ2-1	-	TRBV2
CAGGSGGNSYEQYF	TGTGCCGGGGGTTCAGGGGGGAACTCCTACGAGCAGTACTTC	many	TRBJ2-7	-	TRBV28
CSARDSREETQYF	TGCAGTGCTAGAGATTCCAGAGAAGAGACCCAGTACTTC	many	TRBJ2-5	-	TRBV20-1
CASSLGTGRNQPQHF	TGCGCCAGCAGCCTCGGGACAGGGCGAAATCAGCCCCAGCATTTT	many	TRBJ1-5	TRBD1	TRBV5-1
CASSERLDLSTDTQYF	TGTGCCAGCAGCGAACGACTAGACCTCAGCACAGATACGCAGTATTTT	-	TRBJ2-3	-	TRBV11-2
CASSLYGTGVSPLHF	TGTGCCAGCAGTTTATACGGGACAGGGGTTTCACCCCTCCACTTT	-	TRBJ1-6	TRBD1	TRBV27
CATREGPRNQPQHF	TGTGCCACCAGGGAAGGCCCAAGGAATCAGCCCCAGCATTTT	-	TRBJ1-5	-	TRBV24-1
CASTSSGPYNEQFF	TGTGCCAGCACCTCTAGCGGCCCATACAATGAGCAGTTCTTC	-	TRBJ2-1	TRBD2	TRBV25-1
CASSLGAAGVRWEQYF	TGTGCCAGCAGCTTAGGTGCAGCGGGGGTCCGTTGGGAGCAGTACTTC	few	TRBJ2-4	TRBD2	TRBV11-2
CSVVPGQPYNNEQFF	TGCAGCGTAGTCCCGGGACAGCCCTATAACAATGAGCAGTTCTTC	few	TRBJ2-1	TRBD1	TRBV29-1
CATRDSGANVLTF	TGTGCCACCAGGGATTCTGGGGCCAACGTCCTGACTTTC	many	TRBJ2-6	-	TRBV24-1
CSAISRLAGTYEQYF	TGCAGTGCAATATCACGACTAGCGGGCACCTACGAGCAGTACTTC	-	TRBJ2-7	TRBD2	TRBV20-1
CASSYKKGTEEETQYF	TGTGCCAGCAGCTATAAAAAAGGGACGGAAGAAGAGACCCAGTACTTC	few	TRBJ2-5	-	TRBV27
CASSPGPRTGDSYNSPLHF	TGTGCCAGCAGCCCTGGGCCGAGGACGGGCGACTCCTATAATTCACCCCTCCACTTT	-	TRBJ1-6	-	TRBV5-6
CASSQRDRAYGYTF	TGTGCCAGCAGCCAACGGGACAGAGCCTATGGCTACACCTTC	few	TRBJ1-2	TRBD1	TRBV3-1
CASRTGSETQFF	TGTGCCAGCAGAACAGGGTCAGAGACCCAGTTCTTC	few	TRBJ2-1	-	TRBV12-3/TRBV12-4
CSALFRGQSGELFF	TGCAGTGCCTTATTCAGGGGGCAAAGCGGGGAGCTGTTTTTT	-	TRBJ2-2	TRBD1	TRBV20-1
CRARQNNSPLHF	TGCAGGGCTAGGCAGAATAATTCACCCCTCCACTTT	few	TRBJ1-6	-	TRBV20-1
CACSQDYENTEAFF	TGTGCCTGCAGCCAAGATTATGAAAACACTGAAGCTTTCTTT	-	TRBJ1-1	-	TRBV4-2
CSGQDTNNDQFF	TGCAGCGGCCAGGACACTAACAATGACCAGTTCTTC	-	TRBJ2-1	-	TRBV29-1
CSAFQRVPLRKLFF	TGCAGCGCATTTCAGAGGGTACCCCTCCGAAAACTGTTTTTT	few	TRBJ1-4	-	TRBV29-1
CSVEVSKNIQYF	TGCAGCGTTGAAGTTTCCAAAAACATTCAGTACTTC	many	TRBJ2-4	-	TRBV29-1
CATSKGGNQPQHF	TGCGCCACCTCCAAGGGGGGGAACCAGCCCCAGCATTTT	many	TRBJ1-5	-	TRBV10-1
CSARRGSDTQYF	TGCAGTGCTAGAAGGGGGTCAGATACGCAGTATTTT	-	TRBJ2-3	-	TRBV20-1
CASRAGGFF	TGTGCCAGCAGGGCAGGTGGGTTCTTC	-	TRBJ2-1	-	TRBV12-3/TRBV12-4
CASSSSTSSYNEQFF	TGTGCCAGCAGTTCCTCGACTAGCTCCTACAATGAGCAGTTCTTC	many	TRBJ2-1	-	TRBV6-5
CASSQQSLAGATDTQYF	TGCGCCAGCAGCCAACAGTCACTAGCGGGGGCTACAGATACGCAGTATTTT	many	TRBJ2-3	TRBD2	TRBV4-1
CASSVNLGASTDTQYF	TGTGCCAGCAGCGTCAACCTCGGGGCCTCCACAGATACGCAGTATTTT	-	TRBJ2-3	-	TRBV9
CASSFGTGINEQFF	TGTGCCAGCAGCTTCGGGACAGGGATCAATGAGCAGTTCTTC	many	TRBJ2-1	TRBD1	TRBV7-2
CASRPGGPHTQYF	TGTGCCAGCAGACCGGGGGGGCCACATACGCAGTATTTT	-	TRBJ2-3	TRBD2	TRBV6-2/TRBV6-3
CASSYSSLHQYGGVYNEQFF	TGTGCCAGCAGTTACTCGTCATTGCATCAATACGGGGGGGTATACAATGAGCAGTTCTTC	few	TRBJ2-1	TRBD2	TRBV6-2/TRBV6-3
CASSYGTGGGNQPQHF	TGTGCCAGCAGTTACGGGACAGGGGGCGGCAATCAGCCCCAGCATTTT	few	TRBJ1-5	TRBD1	TRBV6-6
CANSLVGQGDIQYF	TGCGCCAACAGCTTGGTGGGACAGGGTGACATTCAGTACTTC	-	TRBJ2-4	TRBD1	TRBV5-1
CATSDLRRDDQYF	TGTGCCACCAGTGATTTGAGGAGGGATGATCAGTACTTC	-	TRBJ2-4	-	TRBV24-1
CRARAGDAQFF	TGCAGGGCTAGAGCGGGAGACGCCCAGTTCTTC	-	TRBJ2-1	TRBD2	TRBV20-1
CSAQTSAIYNEQFF	TGCAGCGCACAGACTAGTGCGATCTACAATGAGCAGTTCTTC	few	TRBJ2-1	-	TRBV29-1
CASSLIGGGKGYNEQFF	TGCGCCAGCAGCCTAATTGGGGGCGGGAAGGGCTACAATGAGCAGTTCTTC	-	TRBJ2-1	-	TRBV4-1
CSAPLLAPQETQYF	TGCAGTGCCCCTTTACTAGCGCCCCAAGAGACCCAGTACTTC	-	TRBJ2-5	TRBD2	TRBV20-1
CARAGCQDGNSPLHF	TGTGCCAGGGCCGGGTGTCAGGATGGTAATTCACCCCTCCACTTT	-	TRBJ1-6	-	TRBV27
CSAPTGAYSGANALTF	TGCAGTGCTCCGACAGGTGCTTACTCTGGGGCCAACGCCCTGACTTTC	-	TRBJ2-6	-	TRBV20-1
CSVRTDLNTEAFF	TGCAGCGTGAGGACAGATTTGAACACTGAAGCTTTCTTT	few	TRBJ1-1	-	TRBV29-1
CASGPGTASYNEQFF	TGTGCTAGTGGTCCCGGGACAGCCTCCTACAATGAGCAGTTCTTC	many	TRBJ2-1	TRBD1	TRBV12-5
CASSNKGLPYEQYF	TGTGCCAGCAGCAATAAGGGTCTTCCCTACGAGCAGTACTTC	few	TRBJ2-7	-	TRBV6-5
CASSLWRNDEQFF	TGTGCCAGCAGCTTATGGCGGAATGATGAGCAGTTCTTC	-	TRBJ2-1	-	TRBV7-8
CASSLKVPGATGANVLTF	TGTGCCAGCAGCTTAAAGGTCCCAGGGGCGACTGGAGCCAACGTCCTGACTTTC	-	TRBJ2-6	-	TRBV7-3
CASSLYGQGNGQPQHF	TGTGCCAGCAGCCTTTACGGACAGGGGAATGGTCAGCCCCAGCATTTT	few	TRBJ1-5	TRBD1	TRBV12-3/TRBV12-4
CASGPSGEDTQYF	TGTGCCAGCGGCCCCTCGGGGGAAGATACGCAGTATTTT	-	TRBJ2-3	-	TRBV9
CSARGGTRENEQFF	TGCAGTGCTAGGGGTGGGACACGCGAGAATGAGCAGTTCTTC	few	TRBJ2-1	-	TRBV20-1
CASSLRGRDQYF	TGTGCCAGCAGCTTAAGGGGCCGGGATCAGTATTTT	few	TRBJ2-3	-	TRBV5-5
CSVSPVTGSHEQYF	TGCAGCGTGTCACCCGTGACAGGGTCCCACGAGCAGTACTTC	few	TRBJ2-7	TRBD1	TRBV29-1
CSVGQILTNEQFF	TGCAGCGTTGGACAGATCCTTACCAATGAGCAGTTCTTC	many	TRBJ2-1	-	TRBV29-1
CASSLSRDGTDTQYF	TGTGCCAGCAGCCTAAGCCGGGACGGCACAGATACGCAGTATTTT	-	TRBJ2-3	-	TRBV7-2
CSAESSGGAGVETQYF	TGCAGTGCTGAGTCTAGCGGGGGGGCGGGTGTTGAGACTCAGTACTTC	many	TRBJ2-5	TRBD2	TRBV20-1
CASRGGPQPQHF	TGTGCCAGCAGGGGGGGGCCTCAGCCCCAGCATTTT	many	TRBJ1-5	-	TRBV6-6
CASSLGAGADEQYF	TGTGCCAGCAGCTTAGGCGCAGGTGCGGACGAGCAGTACTTC	few	TRBJ2-7	-	TRBV7-9